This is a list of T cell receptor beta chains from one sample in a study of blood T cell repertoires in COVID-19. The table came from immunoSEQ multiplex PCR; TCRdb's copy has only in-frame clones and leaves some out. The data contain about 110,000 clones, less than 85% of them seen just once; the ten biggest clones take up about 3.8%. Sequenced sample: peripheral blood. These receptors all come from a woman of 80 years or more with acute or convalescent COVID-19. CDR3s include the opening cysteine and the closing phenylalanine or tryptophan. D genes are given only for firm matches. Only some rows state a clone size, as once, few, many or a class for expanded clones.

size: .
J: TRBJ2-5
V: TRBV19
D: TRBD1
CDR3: CASSGTGGRRAQYF
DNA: TGTGCCAGTAGTGGGACAGGGGGGAGAAGGGCCCAGTACTTC

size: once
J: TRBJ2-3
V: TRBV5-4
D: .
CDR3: CASGQSAFPSTDTQYF
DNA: TGTGCCAGCGGGCAGTCGGCGTTTCCTAGCACAGATACGCAGTATTTT

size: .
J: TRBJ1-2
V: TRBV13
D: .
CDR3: CASSSSQYGYTF
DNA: TGTGCCAGCAGCTCTAGCCAGTATGGCTACACCTTC

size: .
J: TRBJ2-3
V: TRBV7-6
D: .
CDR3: CASSLAFRGGSTDTQYF
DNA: TGTGCCAGCAGCTTAGCGTTTCGGGGTGGTAGCACAGATACGCAGTATTTT

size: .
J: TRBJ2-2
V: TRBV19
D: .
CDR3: CASSIQGGQYTGELFF
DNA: TGTGCCAGTAGTATACAGGGGGGACAGTACACCGGGGAGCTGTTTTTT

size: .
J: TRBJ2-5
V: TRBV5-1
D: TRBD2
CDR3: CASSLAEVAGGRETQYF
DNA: TGCGCCAGCAGCTTGGCCGAGGTAGCGGGAGGTCGGGAGACCCAGTACTTC

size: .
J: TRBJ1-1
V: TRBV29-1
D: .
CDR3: CSVGTRVSLAFF
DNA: TGCAGCGTTGGCACCAGGGTATCTCTGGCTTTCTTT

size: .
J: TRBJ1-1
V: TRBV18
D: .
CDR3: CASSPPGQGYGSNTEAFF
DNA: TGTGCCAGCTCACCACCGGGGCAGGGATATGGATCGAACACTGAAGCTTTCTTT

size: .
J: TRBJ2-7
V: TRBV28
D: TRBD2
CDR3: CASSGMGLATYEQYF
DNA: TGTGCCAGCAGTGGCATGGGACTAGCCACCTACGAGCAGTACTTC

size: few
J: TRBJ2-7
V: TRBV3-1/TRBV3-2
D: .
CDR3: CASSLVFGQGSDF
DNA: .

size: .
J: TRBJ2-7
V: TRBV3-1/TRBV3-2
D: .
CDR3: CASSQGYTGKIYEQYF
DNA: TGTGCCAGCAGCCAAGGGTATACCGGGAAAATCTACGAGCAGTACTTC

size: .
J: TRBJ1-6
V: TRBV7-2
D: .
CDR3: CASSIPGTRLSPLHF
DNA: TGTGCCAGCAGCATCCCCGGGACACGTCTTTCACCCCTCCACTTT

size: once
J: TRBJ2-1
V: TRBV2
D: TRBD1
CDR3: CASSADRASYNEQFF
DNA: TGTGCCAGCAGTGCCGACAGGGCCTCCTACAATGAGCAGTTCTTC

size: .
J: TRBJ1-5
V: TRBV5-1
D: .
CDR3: CASSTDGQGNQPQHF
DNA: TGCGCCAGCAGCACGGATGGACAAGGCAATCAGCCCCAGCATTTT

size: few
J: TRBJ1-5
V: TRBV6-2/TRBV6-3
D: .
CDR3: CASSYEGVQPQHF
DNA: TGTGCCAGCAGTTACGAAGGGGTACAGCCCCAGCATTTT

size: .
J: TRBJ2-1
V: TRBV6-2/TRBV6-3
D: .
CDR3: CASSYLGHLYNEQFF
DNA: TGTGCCAGCAGTTACCTGGGACACCTATACAATGAGCAGTTCTTC

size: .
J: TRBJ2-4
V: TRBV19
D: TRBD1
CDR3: CASSPRGLGKNIQYF
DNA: TGTGCCAGTAGTCCCAGGGGGCTTGGCAAAAACATTCAGTACTTC

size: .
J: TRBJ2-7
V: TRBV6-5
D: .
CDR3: CASSYSGGAMGEQYF
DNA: TGTGCCAGCAGTTACTCTGGGGGGGCAATGGGGGAGCAGTACTTC

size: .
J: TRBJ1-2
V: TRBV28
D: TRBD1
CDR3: CASRLTGENYGYTF
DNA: TGTGCCAGCAGGTTGACAGGGGAGAACTATGGCTACACCTTC

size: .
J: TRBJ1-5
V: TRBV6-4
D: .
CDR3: CARRTGQSNQPQHF
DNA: TGTGCCAGGAGAACAGGGCAGAGCAATCAGCCCCAGCATTTT

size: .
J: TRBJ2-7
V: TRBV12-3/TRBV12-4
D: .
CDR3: CASSLVEGYEQYF
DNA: TGTGCCAGCTCGCTGGTTGAGGGCTACGAGCAGTACTTC

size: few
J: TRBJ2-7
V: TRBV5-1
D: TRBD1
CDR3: CASSSTGTGRTEQYF
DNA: TGCGCCAGCAGCAGCACCGGGACAGGGAGAACCGAGCAGTACTTC

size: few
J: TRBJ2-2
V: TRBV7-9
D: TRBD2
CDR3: CASSPTSGGAGELFF
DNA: TGTGCCAGCAGCCCGACTAGCGGGGGCGCCGGGGAGCTGTTTTTT

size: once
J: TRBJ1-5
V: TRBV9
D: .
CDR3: CASCRGWGNQPQHF
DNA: TGTGCCAGCTGCAGGGGCTGGGGCAATCAGCCCCAGCATTTT

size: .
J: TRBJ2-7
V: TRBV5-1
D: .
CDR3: CASSLWGGEAGDYEQYF
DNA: TGCGCCAGCAGCTTGTGGGGCGGGGAGGCCGGGGACTACGAGCAGTACTTC

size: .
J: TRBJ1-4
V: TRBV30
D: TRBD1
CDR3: CAWSGLSSPGTGDEKLFF
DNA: TGTGCCTGGAGTGGTCTGTCTAGCCCCGGGACAGGGGATGAAAAACTGTTTTTT

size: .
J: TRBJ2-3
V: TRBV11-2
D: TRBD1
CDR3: CASSPDRGLWHTQYF
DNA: TGTGCCAGCAGCCCGGACAGGGGGCTATGGCATACGCAGTATTTT

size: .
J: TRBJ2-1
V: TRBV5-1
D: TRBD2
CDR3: CASSLSGTSDNEQFF
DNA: TGCGCCAGCAGCTTGTCCGGGACTAGCGACAATGAGCAGTTCTTC

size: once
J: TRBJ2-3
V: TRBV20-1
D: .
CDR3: CSASSTRAVRTDTQYF
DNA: TGCAGTGCTAGTAGTACCAGGGCGGTCCGCACAGATACGCAGTATTTT

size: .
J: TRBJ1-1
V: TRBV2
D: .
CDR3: CASSYRETDTEAFF
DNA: TGTGCCAGCAGTTACAGGGAGACGGACACTGAAGCTTTCTTT

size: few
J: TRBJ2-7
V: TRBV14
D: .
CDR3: CASSQGIAVQYF
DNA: TGTGCCAGCAGCCAAGGAATAGCTGTGCAGTACTTC

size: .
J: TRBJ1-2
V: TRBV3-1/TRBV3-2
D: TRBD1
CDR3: CASSPVPGQGNYGYTF
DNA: TGTGCCAGCAGCCCCGTCCCGGGACAGGGAAACTATGGCTACACCTTC

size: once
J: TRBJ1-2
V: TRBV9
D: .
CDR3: CASSVAGGADGYTF
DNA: TGTGCCAGCAGCGTAGCGGGGGGAGCAGACGGCTACACCTTC

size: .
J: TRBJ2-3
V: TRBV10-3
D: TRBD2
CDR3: CAINLAGGGTDTQYF
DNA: TGTGCCATCAATTTAGCGGGGGGGGGCACAGATACGCAGTATTTT

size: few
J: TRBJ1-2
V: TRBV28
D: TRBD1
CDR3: CASSLSKGQNYGYTF
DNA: TGTGCCAGCAGTTTATCAAAGGGACAGAACTATGGCTACACCTTC

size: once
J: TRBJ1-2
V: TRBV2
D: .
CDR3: CASSDGGVTGANYGYTF
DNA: TGTGCCAGCAGTGATGGAGGGGTGACCGGAGCTAACTATGGCTACACCTTC

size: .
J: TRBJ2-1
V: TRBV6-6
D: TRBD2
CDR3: CASSYPSSGGYNEQFF
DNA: TGTGCCAGCAGTTACCCCTCTAGCGGGGGTTACAATGAGCAGTTCTTC

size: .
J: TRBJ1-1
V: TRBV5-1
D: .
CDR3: CASSGGREGGTEAFF
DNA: TGCGCCAGCAGCGGAGGGAGGGAAGGAGGCACTGAAGCTTTCTTT

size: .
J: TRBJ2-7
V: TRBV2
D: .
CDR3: CASSLHLYEQYF
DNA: TGTGCCAGCAGCCTCCACCTATACGAGCAGTACTTC

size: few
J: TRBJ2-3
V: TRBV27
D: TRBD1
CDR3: CASIGQGGPDTQYF
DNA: TGTGCCAGCATCGGACAGGGTGGACCAGATACGCAGTATTTT

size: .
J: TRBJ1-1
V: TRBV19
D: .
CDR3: CASSIVHGGEAFF
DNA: TGTGCCAGTAGTATAGTCCACGGGGGGGAAGCTTTCTTT

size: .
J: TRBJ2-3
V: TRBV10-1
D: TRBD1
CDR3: CASSEFMTGGTDTQYF
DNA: TGCGCCAGCAGTGAGTTCATGACAGGGGGCACAGATACGCAGTATTTT

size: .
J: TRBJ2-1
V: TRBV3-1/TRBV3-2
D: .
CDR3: CASSQRQTWYEQFF
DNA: TGTGCCAGCAGCCAACGGCAGACATGGTATGAGCAGTTCTTC

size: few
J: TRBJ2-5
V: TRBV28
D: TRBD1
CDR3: CASSDRRETQYF
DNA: TGTGCCAGCTCGGACAGGCGCGAGACCCAGTACTTC

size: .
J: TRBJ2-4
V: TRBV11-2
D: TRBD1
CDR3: CASSLGTGGSPAKNIQYF
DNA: TGTGCCAGCAGCTTAGGAACAGGGGGCTCACCGGCCAAAAACATTCAGTACTTC

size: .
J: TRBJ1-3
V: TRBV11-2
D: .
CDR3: CASSPRRSSGNTIYF
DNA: TGTGCCAGCAGCCCGCGACGGAGCTCTGGAAACACCATATATTTT

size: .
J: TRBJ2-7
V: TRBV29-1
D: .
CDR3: CSVGPRGREQYF
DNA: TGCAGCGTAGGACCCAGGGGCCGCGAGCAGTACTTC

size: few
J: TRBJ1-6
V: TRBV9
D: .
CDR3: CASSLGPDSAYNSPLHF
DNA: TGTGCCAGCAGCCTAGGGCCCGACAGCGCCTATAATTCACCCCTCCACTTT

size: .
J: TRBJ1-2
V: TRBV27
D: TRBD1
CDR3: CASSLGTGIYGYTF
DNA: TGTGCCAGCAGTTTGGGGACAGGAATCTATGGCTACACCTTC

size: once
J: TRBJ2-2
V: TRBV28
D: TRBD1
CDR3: CASTPPTGLGGELFF
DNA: TGTGCCAGCACCCCGCCGACAGGGTTGGGCGGGGAGCTGTTTTTT

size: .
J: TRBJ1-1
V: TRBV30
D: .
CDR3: CAWSSTGRTEAFF
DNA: TGTGCCTGGAGTAGCACGGGAAGGACTGAAGCTTTCTTT

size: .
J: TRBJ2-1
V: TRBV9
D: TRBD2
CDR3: CASSVSGGTNNEQFF
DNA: TGTGCCAGCAGCGTGAGCGGGGGGACGAACAATGAGCAGTTCTTC

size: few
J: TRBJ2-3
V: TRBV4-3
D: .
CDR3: CASSQVGGWGVANTDTQYF
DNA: TGCGCCAGCAGCCAAGTGGGAGGTTGGGGGGTGGCTAACACAGATACGCAGTATTTT

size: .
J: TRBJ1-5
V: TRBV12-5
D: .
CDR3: CASGLTTVTSGQIPNQPQHF
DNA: TGTGCTAGTGGTTTGACGACGGTAACCTCGGGACAAATACCAAATCAGCCCCAGCATTTT

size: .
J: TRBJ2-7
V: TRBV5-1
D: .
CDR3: CASSPGGTAYEQYF
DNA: TGCGCCAGCAGCCCCGGAGGGACGGCCTACGAGCAGTACTTC

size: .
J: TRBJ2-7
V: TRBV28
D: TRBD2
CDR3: CASSSFGTSGIYEQYF
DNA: TGTGCCAGCAGTTCTTTCGGGACTAGCGGGATCTACGAGCAGTACTTC

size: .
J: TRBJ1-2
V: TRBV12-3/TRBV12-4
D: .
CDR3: CASSKGVRYGYTF
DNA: TGTGCCAGCAGTAAAGGGGTTCGCTATGGCTACACCTTC